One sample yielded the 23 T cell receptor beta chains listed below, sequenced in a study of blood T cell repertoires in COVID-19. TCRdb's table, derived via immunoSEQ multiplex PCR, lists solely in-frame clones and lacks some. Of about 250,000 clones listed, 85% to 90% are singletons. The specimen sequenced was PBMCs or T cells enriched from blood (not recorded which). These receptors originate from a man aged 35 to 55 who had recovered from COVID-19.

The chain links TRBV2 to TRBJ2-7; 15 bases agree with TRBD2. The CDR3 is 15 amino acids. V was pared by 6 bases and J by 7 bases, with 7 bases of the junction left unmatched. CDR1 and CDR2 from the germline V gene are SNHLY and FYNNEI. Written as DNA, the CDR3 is TGTGCCAGCAGGCCCGGACTAGCGGGAGGGGGGGAGCAGTACTTC. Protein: CASRPGLAGGGEQYF.

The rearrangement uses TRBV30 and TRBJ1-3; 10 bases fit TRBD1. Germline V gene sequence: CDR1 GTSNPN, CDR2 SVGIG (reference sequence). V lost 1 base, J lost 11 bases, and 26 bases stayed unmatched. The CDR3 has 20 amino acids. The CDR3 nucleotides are TGTGCCTGGAGTGGGGACAGGGGTCAACCGTTGGTGGGGCCTGGGGCCGCCATATATTTT. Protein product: CAWSGDRGQPLVGPGAAIYF.

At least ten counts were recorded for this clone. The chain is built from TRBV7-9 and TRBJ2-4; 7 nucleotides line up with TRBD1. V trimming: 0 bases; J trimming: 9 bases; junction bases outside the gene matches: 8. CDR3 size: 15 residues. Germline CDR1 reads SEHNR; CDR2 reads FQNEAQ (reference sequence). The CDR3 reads CASSLAQGGAGIQYF. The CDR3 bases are TGTGCCAGCAGCTTAGCGCAAGGGGGCGCTGGCATTCAGTACTTC.

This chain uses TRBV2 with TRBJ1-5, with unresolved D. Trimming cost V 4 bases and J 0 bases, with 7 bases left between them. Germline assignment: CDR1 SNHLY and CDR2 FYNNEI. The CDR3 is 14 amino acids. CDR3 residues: CASSAGYSNQPQHF. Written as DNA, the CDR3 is TGTGCCAGCAGTGCCGGTTATAGCAATCAGCCCCAGCATTTT.

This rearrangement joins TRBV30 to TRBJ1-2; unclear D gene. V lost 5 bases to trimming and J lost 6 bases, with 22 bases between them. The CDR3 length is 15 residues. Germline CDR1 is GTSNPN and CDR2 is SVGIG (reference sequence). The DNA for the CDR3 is TGTGCCTGGTATCAGCACAGCTTGGTTAAGGATGGCTACACCTTC. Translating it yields CAWYQHSLVKDGYTF.

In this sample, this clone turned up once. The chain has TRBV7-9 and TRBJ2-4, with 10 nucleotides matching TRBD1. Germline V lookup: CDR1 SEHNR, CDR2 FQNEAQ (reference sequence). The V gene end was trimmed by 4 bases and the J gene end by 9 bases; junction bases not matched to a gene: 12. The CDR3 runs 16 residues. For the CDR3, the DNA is TGTGCCAGCAGCTCCACTAGGGACAGGGGTCTAGGCATTCAGTACTTC. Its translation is CASSSTRDRGLGIQYF.

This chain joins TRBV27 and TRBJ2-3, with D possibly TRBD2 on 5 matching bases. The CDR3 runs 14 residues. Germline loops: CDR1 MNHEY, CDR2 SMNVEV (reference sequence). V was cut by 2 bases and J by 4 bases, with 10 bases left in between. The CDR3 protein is CASSLLGESDTQYF. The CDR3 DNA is TGTGCCAGCAGTTTACTTGGGGAGTCAGATACGCAGTATTTT.

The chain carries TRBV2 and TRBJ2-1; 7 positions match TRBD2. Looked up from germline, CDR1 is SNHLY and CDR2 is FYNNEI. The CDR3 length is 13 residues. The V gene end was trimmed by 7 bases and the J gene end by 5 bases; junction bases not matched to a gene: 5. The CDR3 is CASIGTTNNEQFF. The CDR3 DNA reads TGTGCCAGCATCGGGACTACAAACAATGAGCAGTTCTTC.

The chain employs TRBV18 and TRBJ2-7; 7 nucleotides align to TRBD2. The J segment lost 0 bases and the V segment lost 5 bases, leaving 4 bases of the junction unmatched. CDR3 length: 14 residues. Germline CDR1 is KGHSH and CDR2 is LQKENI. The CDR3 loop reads CASSDSGTSYEQYF. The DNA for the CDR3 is TGTGCCAGCTCAGACAGCGGGACCTCCTACGAGCAGTACTTC.

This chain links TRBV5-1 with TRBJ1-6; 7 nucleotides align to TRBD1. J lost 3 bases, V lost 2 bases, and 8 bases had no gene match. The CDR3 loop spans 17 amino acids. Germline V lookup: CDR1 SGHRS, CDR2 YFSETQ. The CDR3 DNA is TGCGCCAGCAGCTTTAATGCTCCAGGGGGCTATAATTCACCCCTCCACTTT. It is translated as CASSFNAPGGYNSPLHF.

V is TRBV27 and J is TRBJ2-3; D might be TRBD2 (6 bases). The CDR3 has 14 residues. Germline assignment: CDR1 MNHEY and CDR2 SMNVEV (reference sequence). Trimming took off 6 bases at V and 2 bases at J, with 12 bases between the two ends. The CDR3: CASSTAGLTDTQYF. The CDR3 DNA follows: TGTGCCAGCAGCACAGCGGGCCTCACAGATACGCAGTATTTT.

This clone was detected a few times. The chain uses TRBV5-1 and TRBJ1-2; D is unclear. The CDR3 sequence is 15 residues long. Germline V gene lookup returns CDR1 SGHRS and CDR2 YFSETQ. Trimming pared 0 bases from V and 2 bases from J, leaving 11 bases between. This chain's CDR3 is CASSLVAGMNYGYTF. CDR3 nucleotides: TGCGCCAGCAGCTTGGTTGCGGGGATGAACTATGGCTACACCTTC. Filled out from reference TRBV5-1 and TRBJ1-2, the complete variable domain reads KAGVTQTPRYLIKTRGQQVTLSCSPISGHRSVSWYQQTPGQGLQFLFEYFSETQRNKGNFPGRFSGRQFSNSRSEMNVSTLELGDSALYLCASSLVAGMNYGYTFGSGTRLTVV.

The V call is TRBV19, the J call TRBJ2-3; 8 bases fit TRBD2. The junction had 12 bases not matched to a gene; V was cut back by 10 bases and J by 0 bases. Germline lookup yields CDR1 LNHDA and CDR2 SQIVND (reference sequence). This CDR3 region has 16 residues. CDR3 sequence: CATGGGGISSTDTQYF. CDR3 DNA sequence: TGTGCCACCGGGGGGGGCGGAATCTCTAGCACAGATACGCAGTATTTT.

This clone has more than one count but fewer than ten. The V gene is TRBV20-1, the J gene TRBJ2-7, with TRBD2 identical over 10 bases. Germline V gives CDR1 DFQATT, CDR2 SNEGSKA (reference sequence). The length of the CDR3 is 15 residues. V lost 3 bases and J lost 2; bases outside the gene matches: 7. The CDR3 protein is CSASLPLAGAYEQYF. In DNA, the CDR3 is TGCAGTGCTAGTTTGCCTCTAGCGGGGGCCTACGAGCAGTACTTC.

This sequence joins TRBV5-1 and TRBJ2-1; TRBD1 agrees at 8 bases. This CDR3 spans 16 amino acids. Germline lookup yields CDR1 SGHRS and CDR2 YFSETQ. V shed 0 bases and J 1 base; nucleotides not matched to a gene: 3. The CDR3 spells CASSLATGGSYNEQFF. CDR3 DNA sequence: TGCGCCAGCAGCTTGGCAACAGGGGGGTCCTACAATGAGCAGTTCTTC.

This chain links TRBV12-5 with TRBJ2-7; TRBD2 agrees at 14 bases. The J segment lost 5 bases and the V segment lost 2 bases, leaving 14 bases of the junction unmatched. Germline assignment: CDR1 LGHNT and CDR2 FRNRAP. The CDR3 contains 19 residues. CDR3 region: CASGLPRGLAGGGEDEQYF. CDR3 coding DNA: TGTGCTAGTGGTTTGCCCCGCGGACTAGCGGGAGGCGGGGAGGACGAGCAGTACTTC.

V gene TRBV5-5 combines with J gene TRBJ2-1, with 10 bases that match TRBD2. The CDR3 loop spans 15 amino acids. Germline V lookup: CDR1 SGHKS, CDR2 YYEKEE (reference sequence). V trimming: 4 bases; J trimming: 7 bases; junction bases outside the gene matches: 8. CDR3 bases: TGTGCCAGCAGCAACCTAGCGGGAGAATGGAATGAGCAGTTCTTC. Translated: CASSNLAGEWNEQFF.

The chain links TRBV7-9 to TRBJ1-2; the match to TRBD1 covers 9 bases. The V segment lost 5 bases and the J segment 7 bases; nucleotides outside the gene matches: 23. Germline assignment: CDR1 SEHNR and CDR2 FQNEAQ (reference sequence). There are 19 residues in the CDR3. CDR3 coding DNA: TGTGCCAGCAGCCCCCAAGACCTCCCCGGGACAGGGAAGTTAGGTGGCTACACCTTC. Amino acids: CASSPQDLPGTGKLGGYTF.

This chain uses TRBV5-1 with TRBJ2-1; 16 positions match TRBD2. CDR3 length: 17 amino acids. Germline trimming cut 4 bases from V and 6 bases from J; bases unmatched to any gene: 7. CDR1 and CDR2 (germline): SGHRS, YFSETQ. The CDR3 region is CASSPGLAGGPGNEQFF. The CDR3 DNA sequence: TGCGCCAGCAGCCCGGGACTAGCGGGGGGGCCTGGCAATGAGCAGTTCTTC.

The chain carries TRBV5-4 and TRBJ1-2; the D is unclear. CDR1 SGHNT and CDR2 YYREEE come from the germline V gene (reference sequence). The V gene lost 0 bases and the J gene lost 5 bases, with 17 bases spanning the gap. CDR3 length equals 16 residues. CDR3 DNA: TGTGCCAGCAGCTTGGCCTTTGCGGAGCCAAGGTATGGCTACACCTTC. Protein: CASSLAFAEPRYGYTF.

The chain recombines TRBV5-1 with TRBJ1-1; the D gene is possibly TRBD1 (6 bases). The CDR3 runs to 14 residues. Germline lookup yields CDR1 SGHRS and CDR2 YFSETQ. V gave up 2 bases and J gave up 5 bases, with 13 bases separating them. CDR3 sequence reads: CASSFTGPETEAFF. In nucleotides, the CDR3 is TGCGCCAGCAGCTTCACAGGGCCGGAGACTGAAGCTTTCTTT.

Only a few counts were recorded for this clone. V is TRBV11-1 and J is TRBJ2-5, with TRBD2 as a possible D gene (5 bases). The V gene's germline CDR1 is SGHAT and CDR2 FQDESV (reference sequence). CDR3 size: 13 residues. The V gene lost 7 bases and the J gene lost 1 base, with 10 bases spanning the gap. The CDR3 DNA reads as TGTGCCAGCACCTTCGAGGGCCAAGAGACCCAGTACTTC. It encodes CASTFEGQETQYF.

The CDR3 sequence: CASSFGQTTLSPLHF. CDR3 in DNA: TGTGCCAGCAGCTTCGGACAGACTACCTTGTCACCCCTCCACTTT. The chain links TRBV7-2 to TRBJ1-6, with a possible D match to TRBD1 (6 bases). V was trimmed by 3 bases and J by 10 bases, leaving 16 bases between them. The CDR3 is 15 residues long. Germline CDR1 and CDR2: SGHTA and FQGNSA. Full variable domain (remainder filled in from reference TRBV7-2 and TRBJ1-6): GAGVSQSPSNKVTEKGKDVELRCDPISGHTALYWYRQSLGQGLEFLIYFQGNSAPDKSGLPSDRFSAERTGGSVSTLTIQRTQQEDSAVYLCASSFGQTTLSPLHFGNGTRLTVT.